A single sample is the source of the 30 T cell receptor beta chains below, sequenced in a study of OX40 agonist ivuxolimab in advanced cancers. Sequenced by immunoSEQ multiplex PCR; TCRdb stores in-frame clones only, minus some. The sample consists of more than 100,000 clones, roughly 91% of them appearing once. The sample was CD4+ or CD8+ T cells sorted from blood, taken in a trial of the OX40 agonist ivuxolimab. The receptors originated from an adult with an advanced solid tumor such as melanoma, head and neck, liver or kidney cancer.

V gene TRBV9 combines with J gene TRBJ2-6; D unresolved. V gave up 0 bases and J gave up 2 bases, with 6 bases separating them. The CDR3 contains 15 residues. Germline V gene lookup returns CDR1 SGDLS and CDR2 YYNGEE. The CDR3 sequence is CASSVEGTGANVLTF. DNA of the CDR3: TGTGCCAGCAGCGTAGAAGGAACTGGGGCCAACGTCCTGACTTTC. Combining the CDR3 with reference TRBV9 and TRBJ2-6 gives the whole variable domain DSGVTQTPKHLITATGQRVTLRCSPRSGDLSVYWYQQSLDQGLQFLIQYYNGEERAKGNILERFSAQQFPDLHSELNLSSLELGDSALYFCASSVEGTGANVLTFGAGSRLTVL.

This clone was counted between two and nine times. J is TRBJ1-3 and V is TRBV6-1; tentatively, D is TRBD1 (5 bases). Per the germline V gene, CDR1 is MNHNS and CDR2 is SASEGT. Trimming removed 4 bases at V and 3 bases at J, with 13 bases between. CDR3 length: 15 amino acids. The CDR3 protein is CASSGQTVDGNTIYF. The CDR3 coding sequence is TGTGCCAGCAGTGGACAGACTGTTGATGGAAACACCATATATTTT.

J is TRBJ1-3 and V is TRBV6-1; D is ambiguous. V lost 4 bases and J 10 bases, leaving 14 bases between the germline ends. The CDR3 runs 13 residues. Germline CDR1 and CDR2: MNHNS and SASEGT. The CDR3, as DNA: TGTGCCAGCAGTGGAAGGGCCCTGTCGACCATATATTTT. This translates into CASSGRALSTIYF.

The CDR3 DNA follows: TGTGCCAGCAGCCCAGGGGCGGGGCGGGAGGCCTACGAGCAGTACTTC. This encodes CASSPGAGREAYEQYF. The chain combines TRBV27 with TRBJ2-7; 8 bases map to TRBD2. CDR3 length equals 16 residues. Per the germline V gene, CDR1 is MNHEY and CDR2 is SMNVEV (reference sequence). Germline trimming cut 6 bases from V and 2 bases from J; bases unmatched to any gene: 12.

The chain links TRBV7-2 to TRBJ1-1; the D gene is possibly TRBD1 (5 bases). CDR1 and CDR2 (germline): SGHTA, FQGNSA. The V gene lost 2 bases and the J gene lost 1 base, with 11 bases spanning the gap. The CDR3 has 15 residues. The CDR3 is CASSLRGGQNTEAFF. In nucleotides, the CDR3 is TGTGCCAGCAGCTTAAGAGGCGGACAGAACACTGAAGCTTTCTTT.

V is TRBV19 and J is TRBJ1-2; D may be TRBD1 (5 bases). From germline, CDR1 is LNHDA and CDR2 SQIVND (reference sequence). Trimming cost V 5 bases and J 4 bases, with 14 bases left between them. The CDR3 is 14 amino acids. In DNA, the CDR3 is TGTGCCAGTAGTTCCACCGGGGCGAGCTATGGCTACACCTTC. Encoded protein: CASSSTGASYGYTF.

The rearrangement joins TRBV7-9 to TRBJ2-1; 9 positions match TRBD2. Germline-derived CDR1 and CDR2 are SEHNR and FQNEAQ (reference sequence). J gave up 7 bases and V 5 bases, and 15 bases lay outside the gene matches. This CDR3 is built from 17 residues. In DNA form, the CDR3 reads TGTGCCAGCAGCCCTTTGATTTCTAGCGGGGCGGGGAATGAGCAGTTCTTC. Residues: CASSPLISSGAGNEQFF.

This chain uses TRBV27 with TRBJ1-2; TRBD1 might be the D (6 bases). The V end lost 5 bases, the J end lost 6 bases, and 13 bases lay between the germline ends. Germline V lookup: CDR1 MNHEY, CDR2 SMNVEV (reference sequence). This CDR3 has 13 amino acids. In DNA, the CDR3 is TGTGCCAGCAGTCAGGGGACACCTGATGGCTACACCTTC. Its translation is CASSQGTPDGYTF.

The chain is built from TRBV19 and TRBJ2-5; D possibly corresponds to TRBD2 (5 bases). This CDR3 region has 13 residues. Germline V CDR1 and CDR2: LNHDA, SQIVND (reference sequence). The V and J ends lost 3 bases and 9 bases respectively, with 14 bases between them. The CDR3 DNA reads TGTGCCAGTAGTATGGTGTCGGAGGCGGCCCAGTACTTC. It yields the protein CASSMVSEAAQYF.

This chain connects TRBV5-5 to TRBJ1-6, with D uncertain. The CDR3 loop spans 16 amino acids. V was clipped by 0 bases and J by 6 bases, with 13 bases between them. The germline gives CDR1 SGHKS, CDR2 YYEKEE (reference sequence). CDR3 region: CASSLDVGEFNSPLHF. The CDR3 DNA reads TGTGCCAGCAGCTTGGACGTCGGAGAATTTAATTCACCCCTCCACTTT.

This clone was picked up one time. The chain is built from TRBV27 and TRBJ2-1; D is perhaps TRBD1 (5 bases). With 0 bases removed from V and 0 bases from J, the gap between germline ends came to 12 bases. The CDR3 is 17 amino acids. Looked up from germline, CDR1 is MNHEY and CDR2 is SMNVEV (reference sequence). The CDR3 DNA is TGTGCCAGCAGTTTATCTGGGGCCCTGCGCTCCTACAATGAGCAGTTCTTC. Protein sequence: CASSLSGALRSYNEQFF.

The genes are TRBV6-6 and TRBJ2-7; 9 bases align to TRBD2. Germline V gene data show CDR1 as MNHNY and CDR2 as SVGAGI (reference sequence). The length of the CDR3 is 15 residues. Trimming removed 3 bases from V and 5 bases from J; junction bases left unmatched: 8. In nucleotides, the CDR3 is TGTGCCAGCAGTTATGATAGCGGGAGTGGTAACGAGCAGTACTTC. It encodes CASSYDSGSGNEQYF.

The V and J genes are TRBV10-3 and TRBJ1-1; D gene uncertain. The V end lost 3 bases, the J end lost 0 bases, and 8 bases lay between the germline ends. CDR3 length: 14 residues. Germline V gene data show CDR1 as ENHRY and CDR2 as SYGVKD. CDR3 in amino acids: CAISDLTMNTEAFF. CDR3 in DNA: TGTGCCATCAGTGACCTGACTATGAACACTGAAGCTTTCTTT.

This chain joins TRBV5-1 and TRBJ2-7; D is perhaps TRBD1 (6 bases). The CDR3 sequence is 15 residues long. Deletions cut 3 bases from V and 5 bases from J, with 18 bases between. Per the germline V gene, CDR1 is SGHRS and CDR2 is YFSETQ. The CDR3 region is CASSWPTGKVDEQYF. CDR3 bases: TGCGCCAGCAGCTGGCCTACAGGGAAGGTCGACGAGCAGTACTTC.

V is TRBV28 and J is TRBJ2-7, with 7 bases fitting TRBD1. Germline assignment: CDR1 MDHEN and CDR2 SYDVKM. This CDR3 has 13 amino acids. The V and J ends lost 6 bases and 5 bases, in that order; junction bases with no gene match: 7. In DNA form, the CDR3 reads TGTGCCAGCAGGTCCGGGACAGTCGACGAGCAGTACTTC. Translated, it gives CASRSGTVDEQYF.

This clone has only one observation. The chain links TRBV6-6 to TRBJ2-1, with TRBD1 matching over 8 bases. Unmatched junction bases numbered 10, after V lost 5 bases and J lost 4 bases. Germline CDR1 and CDR2: MNHNY and SVGAGI (reference sequence). The CDR3 is 16 amino acids. Here the CDR3 reads CASSPKTGEIYNEQFF. The CDR3 DNA follows: TGTGCCAGCAGTCCCAAGACAGGGGAGATATACAATGAGCAGTTCTTC.

J is TRBJ2-1 and V is TRBV7-6; D remains ambiguous. In germline, CDR1 is SGHVS, CDR2 FNYEAQ. The CDR3 is made up of 11 amino acids. V was pared by 4 bases and J by 6 bases, with 4 bases between. The CDR3 sequence: CASSSANEQFF. The CDR3 region has the DNA TGTGCCAGCAGCTCCGCCAATGAGCAGTTCTTC. The whole variable domain, remainder taken from reference TRBV7-6 and TRBJ2-1, is GAGVSQSPRYKVTKRGQDVALRCDPISGHVSLYWYRQALGQGPEFLTYFNYEAQQDKSGLPNDRFSAERPEGSISTLTIQRTEQRDSAMYRCASSSANEQFFGPGTRLTVL.

V is TRBV7-6 and J is TRBJ1-1; D gene uncertain. V was trimmed by 0 bases and J by 3 bases, leaving 5 bases between them. This CDR3 region has 13 residues. Germline V lookup: CDR1 SGHVS, CDR2 FNYEAQ. CDR3 bases: TGTGCCAGCAGCTTAGCGGAGGACACTGAAGCTTTCTTT. Translated, it gives CASSLAEDTEAFF.

The rearrangement joins TRBV28 to TRBJ1-3, with no clear D. The CDR3 is 14 amino acids. Germline lookup yields CDR1 MDHEN and CDR2 SYDVKM. Between the trimmed V and J ends, which lost 6 bases and 6 bases, there was a span of 15 bases. The CDR3 DNA reads as TGTGCCAGCAGCCCTGGTACAGTCGAAAACACCATATATTTT. It yields the protein CASSPGTVENTIYF.

The chain recombines TRBV9 with TRBJ1-3, with 8 nucleotides matching TRBD1. Germline V CDR1 and CDR2: SGDLS, YYNGEE. This CDR3 region has 19 residues. V lost 2 bases to trimming and J lost 0 bases; unmatched junction nucleotides: 13. CDR3 in DNA: TGTGCCAGCAGCGTGAGGACAGGGTTGTTCCCGAGCTCTGGAAACACCATATATTTT. It is translated as CASSVRTGLFPSSGNTIYF. Full variable domain (outside the CDR3, taken from reference TRBV9 and TRBJ1-3): DSGVTQTPKHLITATGQRVTLRCSPRSGDLSVYWYQQSLDQGLQFLIQYYNGEERAKGNILERFSAQQFPDLHSELNLSSLELGDSALYFCASSVRTGLFPSSGNTIYFGEGSWLTVV.

The chain uses TRBV27 and TRBJ2-2; either TRBD1 or TRBD2 may fit D (6 bases each). The V and J ends lost 6 bases and 5 bases respectively, with 19 bases between them. Germline-derived CDR1 and CDR2 are MNHEY and SMNVEV (reference sequence). There are 16 residues in the CDR3. This chain's CDR3 is CASSWTHGGATGELFF. The CDR3 DNA reads as TGTGCCAGCAGCTGGACCCACGGGGGCGCGACCGGGGAGCTGTTTTTT.

This chain uses TRBV27 with TRBJ1-1, with D uncertain. The CDR3 is 17 amino acids. V was clipped by 5 bases and J by 1 base, with 20 bases between them. Germline CDR1 and CDR2: MNHEY and SMNVEV (reference sequence). The CDR3 bases are TGTGCCAGCAGTCCGCCCTTCGGGAGTTCAAGGAACACTGAAGCTTTCTTT. Encoded protein: CASSPPFGSSRNTEAFF.

The V gene is TRBV7-9, the J gene TRBJ1-4, with 7 bases identical to TRBD1. The V and J ends lost 5 bases and 8 bases, in that order; junction bases with no gene match: 14. In germline, CDR1 is SEHNR, CDR2 FQNEAQ (reference sequence). The CDR3 consists of 16 residues. CDR3 protein: CASSPISGGVNEKLFF. CDR3 DNA sequence: TGTGCCAGCAGCCCCATCTCAGGGGGAGTTAACGAAAAACTGTTTTTT.

The chain links TRBV19 to TRBJ1-4; D gene ambiguous. The CDR3 is 16 residues long. Germline V gene sequence: CDR1 LNHDA, CDR2 SQIVND (reference sequence). V lost 6 bases and J lost 4, with 18 bases in between. The CDR3 region has the DNA TGTGCCAGTAGACCCCCGGGCGGGCGAGTTAATGAAAAACTGTTTTTT. Translated, it gives CASRPPGGRVNEKLFF. The whole variable domain, remainder taken from reference TRBV19 and TRBJ1-4, is DGGITQSPKYLFRKEGQNVTLSCEQNLNHDAMYWYRQDPGQGLRLIYYSQIVNDFQKGDIAEGYSVSREKKESFPLTVTSAQKNPTAFYLCASRPPGGRVNEKLFFGSGTQLSVL.

This sequence joins TRBV25-1 and TRBJ2-1; maybe TRBD2 (6 bases). The germline gives CDR1 MGHDK, CDR2 SYGVNS. The V gene lost 1 base and the J gene lost 6 bases, with 22 bases spanning the gap. This CDR3 region has 18 residues. CDR3 DNA sequence: TGTGCCAGCAGTGAATCCGCGGGGCGGGTTCGGAGGGGCAATGAGCAGTTCTTC. Amino acid sequence: CASSESAGRVRRGNEQFF.

V and J are TRBV4-1 and TRBJ1-2, with 8 positions matching TRBD1. Germline CDR1 MGHRA, CDR2 YSYEKL. J lost 4 bases, V lost 4 bases, and 11 bases had no gene match. This CDR3 has 16 amino acids. The CDR3 nucleotides are TGCGCCAGCAGCCCAATCCAAACAGGGGGTAGCTATGGCTACACCTTC. It is translated as CASSPIQTGGSYGYTF.

The V gene is TRBV19, the J gene TRBJ2-1, with TRBD2 matching 14 bases. Germline V CDR1 and CDR2: LNHDA, SQIVND (reference sequence). The CDR3 runs 17 residues. V lost 3 bases, J lost 5 bases, and 6 bases stayed unmatched. The CDR3 protein is CASSMQGLAGVHNEQFF. The DNA for the CDR3 is TGTGCCAGTAGTATGCAGGGACTAGCGGGAGTTCACAATGAGCAGTTCTTC.

The V and J genes are TRBV6-5 and TRBJ1-5, with a tentative D call TRBD1 (5 bases). V lost 2 bases to trimming and J lost 11 bases, with 16 bases between them. Germline V gene data show CDR1 as MNHEY and CDR2 as SVGAGI. This CDR3 spans 14 amino acids. The CDR3 bases are TGTGCCAGCAGTTACCCGGACACCTCACTCGCCCAGCATTTT. As protein: CASSYPDTSLAQHF.

With regard to this clone: Germline is not matched at one junction end, which may reflect a read error. V usage is TRBV7-3 and J usage is TRBJ2-6; no clear D gene. Per the germline V gene, CDR1 is SGHTA and CDR2 is FQGTGA. This CDR3 region has 15 residues. The CDR3 DNA reads as TGTGCCAGCAGCTTAAGCAGGTCTGTGGCCAACGTCCTGACTTTC. It translates to CASSLSRSVANVLTF.

The chain has TRBV7-2 and TRBJ1-4; 9 nucleotides line up with TRBD1. The CDR3 spans 16 residues. CDR1 is SGHTA, CDR2 FQGNSA, per germline. Trimming cost V 5 bases and J 2 bases; bases outside gene matches: 6. CDR3 sequence reads: CASSERQGGTNEKLFF. DNA for the CDR3: TGTGCCAGCAGCGAACGACAGGGGGGGACTAATGAAAAACTGTTTTTT. Looking up the rest from reference TRBV7-2 and TRBJ1-4 gives the full variable domain: GAGVSQSPSNKVTEKGKDVELRCDPISGHTALYWYRQSLGQGLEFLIYFQGNSAPDKSGLPSDRFSAERTGGSVSTLTIQRTQQEDSAVYLCASSERQGGTNEKLFFGSGTQLSVL.